A selection of T cell receptor beta chains follows, all from one sample in a study of blood T cells in healthy people across ages. A single record per CDR3 protein comes from TCRdb applying MiXCR to the 5' RACE reads. The data contain about 640,000 distinct CDR3 sequences, around 41% of them singletons. Sequencing was performed on blood. The receptors shown here come from a man aged 80 or over in good health. Each CDR3 is given with its conserved first and last residue. A D gene is named only where the DNA matches it firmly. Rows may omit the clone size; those that give it use once, few, many or a size class.

>TRBJ2-3|TRBV5-6|TRBD1|few
TGTGCCAGCAGCTCCTTGGACAGGGCTGTGACAGATACGCAGTATTTT
CASSSLDRAVTDTQYF
>TRBJ2-3|TRBV20-1|.|.
TGCAGTGCTAATAGGGGGAACCAGATAAGCACAGATACGCAGTATTTT
CSANRGNQISTDTQYF
>TRBJ1-4|TRBV4-2|.|.
TGTGCCAGCAGCCTAGGGTCGGAGGTGACTAATGAAAAACTGTTTTTT
CASSLGSEVTNEKLFF
>TRBJ1-6|TRBV2|TRBD1|.
TGTGCCAGCAGAGAACAGGGGATCCGTTCACCCCTCCACTTT
CASREQGIRSPLHF
>TRBJ2-7|TRBV6-2/TRBV6-3|TRBD1|.
TGTGCCAGCAGCCTGGGGACAGGGCTAACCTACGAGCAGTACTTC
CASSLGTGLTYEQYF
>TRBJ1-2|TRBV7-2|.|.
TGTGCCAGCAGCTCGGTTCCCGGAGACTACACCTTC
CASSSVPGDYTF
>TRBJ2-3|TRBV4-2|.|few
TGTGCCAGCAGCCAAGAGGCGGGGATCACAGATACGCAGTATTTT
CASSQEAGITDTQYF
>TRBJ2-1|TRBV12-3/TRBV12-4|.|many
TGTGCCAGCAGGGTTGGGCAGGGGATCAGTGAGCAGTTCTTC
CASRVGQGISEQFF
>TRBJ2-5|TRBV2|TRBD1|few
TGTGCCAGCAGACCCGACAGGGGGCGCATAGAGACCCAGTACTTC
CASRPDRGRIETQYF
>TRBJ2-5|TRBV11-2|TRBD2|once
TGTGCCAGCTCCCAGGGAACTAGCGTAGAAGAGACCCAGTACTTC
CASSQGTSVEETQYF
>TRBJ1-5|TRBV28|.|few
TGTGCCAGCATAACGGGGTTCAATCAGCCCCAGCATTTT
CASITGFNQPQHF
>TRBJ2-3|TRBV7-2|.|few
TGTGCCAGCAGCCCCTTCGCCACAGATACGCAGTATTTT
CASSPFATDTQYF
>TRBJ2-1|TRBV27|TRBD1|.
TGTGCCAGCAGTGCCGGGACAGGGCGTAATGAGCAGTTCTTC
CASSAGTGRNEQFF
>TRBJ1-1|TRBV7-3|.|many
TGTGCCAGCAGCTTAGGGCAGGTCACTGAAGCTTTCTTT
CASSLGQVTEAFF
>TRBJ2-2|TRBV9|.|.
TGTGCCAGCAGCCCCCGCAAGAACACCGGGGAGCTGTTTTTT
CASSPRKNTGELFF
>TRBJ1-4|TRBV5-1|.|once
TGCGCCAGCAGCTTTGGGGATGGAAAACTGTTTTTT
CASSFGDGKLFF
>TRBJ1-4|TRBV29-1|.|once
TGCAGCGTTGAAGAAGTTGCAACTAATGAAAAACTGTTTTTT
CSVEEVATNEKLFF
>TRBJ2-7|TRBV20-1|.|.
TGCAGTGCTAGAGTACCGGGAGTCTACGAGCAGTACTTC
CSARVPGVYEQYF
>TRBJ1-5|TRBV3-1|.|few
TGTGCCAGCAGCCAAGCCAGTAGCAATCAGCCCCAGCATTTT
CASSQASSNQPQHF
>TRBJ2-7|TRBV4-2|.|few
TGTGCCAGCAGCCCGGGACTCCAGGGGGTGGACGAGCAGTACTTC
CASSPGLQGVDEQYF
>TRBJ1-2|TRBV5-4|.|.
TGTGCCAGCAGTAGCCGGGCTCAGCTCTATGGCTACACCTTC
CASSSRAQLYGYTF
>TRBJ2-1|TRBV27|TRBD2|.
TGTGCCAGCACTTCGAGCGGGAGTCAACACAATGAGCAGTTCTTC
CASTSSGSQHNEQFF
>TRBJ2-6|TRBV29-1|TRBD1|many
TGCAGCGCATCCGGGACAGGGCCCTCTGGGGCCAACGTCCTGACTTTC
CSASGTGPSGANVLTF
>TRBJ2-4|TRBV7-2|TRBD2|once
TGTGCCACCCTCGAGGAGCGGGGGATGTATGAGCAGTACTTC
CATLEERGMYEQYF
>TRBJ2-1|TRBV11-2|TRBD2|.
TGTGCCAGCAGCTTAGGGGGGGCTAGCGGGAGGGCGGTTCCCTACTACAATGAGCAGTTCTTC
CASSLGGASGRAVPYYNEQFF
>TRBJ1-1|TRBV20-1|.|.
TGCAGTGCCATATACAGGGCGATGAACACTGAAGCTTTCTTT
CSAIYRAMNTEAFF
>TRBJ1-1|TRBV10-1|.|few
TGCGCCAGCAGTGAGTCTGGTAAGAATGAAGCTTTCTTT
CASSESGKNEAFF
>TRBJ2-2|TRBV7-2|.|.
TGTGCCAGCAGCTTAGGGGCTAGGGGTGGTAAGACCGGGGAGCTGTTTTTT
CASSLGARGGKTGELFF
>TRBJ2-5|TRBV6-2/TRBV6-3|.|many
TGTGCCAGCAGTTGGACGGCAGGGGAGACCCAGTACTTC
CASSWTAGETQYF
>TRBJ2-1|TRBV20-1|.|.
TGCAGTGCTTCCAGACAGGTCAATGAGCAGTTCTTC
CSASRQVNEQFF
>TRBJ2-7|TRBV6-2/TRBV6-3|.|.
TGTGCCAGCAGTTATGACACCTACAATGAGCAGTACTTC
CASSYDTYNEQYF
>TRBJ2-5|TRBV10-2|TRBD2|.
TGCGCCAGCTACGCCAGCGGGGCCCTGAGGGAGACCCAGTACTTC
CASYASGALRETQYF
>TRBJ1-5|TRBV12-3/TRBV12-4|TRBD1|.
TGTGCCGGCAGTTTGGGACAGGTCAATCAGCCCCAGCATTTT
CAGSLGQVNQPQHF
>TRBJ2-3|TRBV3-1|.|few
TGTGCCAGCAGCCATAATTCAGATAGAGATACGCAGTATTTT
CASSHNSDRDTQYF
>TRBJ2-3|TRBV13|TRBD1|few
TGTGCCAGCAGCGTACGGACAGGCGCCTCTAGCACAGATACGCAGTATTTT
CASSVRTGASSTDTQYF
>TRBJ2-1|TRBV29-1|TRBD1|many
TGCAGCGTACAAACCCCCGACAGGGGACATAACAATGAGCAGTTCTTC
CSVQTPDRGHNNEQFF
>TRBJ2-7|TRBV20-1|TRBD2|.
TGCAGTGCTAGGCCACCCCTAGCGGGTGGGGAGCAGTACTTC
CSARPPLAGGEQYF
>TRBJ1-5|TRBV24-1|TRBD1|.
TGTGCCACCAGTCTTCAGGGGGCGGAACAGCCCCAGCATTTT
CATSLQGAEQPQHF
>TRBJ2-1|TRBV29-1|.|few
TGCAGCGTTGAGGTAGCGGCGCCAACCACCTACAATGAGCAGTTCTTC
CSVEVAAPTTYNEQFF
>TRBJ2-5|TRBV11-2|.|many
TGTGCCAGCAGCTTAGGTCTATCCCAAGAGACCCAGTACTTC
CASSLGLSQETQYF
>TRBJ2-2|TRBV20-1|.|few
TGCAGTGCTAGAGATGCGGCGCCGTCGGGCGGGGAGCTGTTTTTT
CSARDAAPSGGELFF
>TRBJ2-3|TRBV12-3/TRBV12-4|.|many
TGTGCCAGCAGTTTAGCCCAGAGAGGCATTGGGTATTTT
CASSLAQRGIGYF
>TRBJ2-5|TRBV4-1|.|.
TGCGCCAGCAGCCAAGTAGCGGCCGGGGGAAGGGAGACCCAGTACTTC
CASSQVAAGGRETQYF
>TRBJ1-6|TRBV20-1|.|.
TGCAGTGCTAGAGACCCCCGACAGAGCCAAAATTCACCCCTCCACTTT
CSARDPRQSQNSPLHF
>TRBJ1-4|TRBV28|TRBD1|.
TGTGCCAGCAGCCGGAGACAGGGTTCGGAAAAACTGTTTTTT
CASSRRQGSEKLFF
>TRBJ2-7|TRBV6-2/TRBV6-3|TRBD2|once
TGTGCCAGCAGTAGGCTAGCGGGGACATACAATGAGCAGTACTTC
CASSRLAGTYNEQYF
>TRBJ2-7|TRBV3-1|.|many
TGTGCCAGCAGCCAAGCATACAGTTGGACAGTACCCTACGAGCAGTACTTC
CASSQAYSWTVPYEQYF
>TRBJ2-3|TRBV10-3|TRBD2|few
TGTGCCATCAGTGAGTCGGGGACTAGCGGGTTATATACGCAGTATTTT
CAISESGTSGLYTQYF
>TRBJ1-1|TRBV11-2|.|.
TGTGCCAGCAGCTTATACAGCCGAATGAACACTGAAGCTTTCTTT
CASSLYSRMNTEAFF
>TRBJ2-4|TRBV2|.|few
TGTGCCAGCAGTGAGAGGGGTACCGAGGCCAAAAACATTCAGTACTTC
CASSERGTEAKNIQYF
>TRBJ2-2|TRBV11-2|TRBD2|.
TGTGCCAGCAGCCCCAGGATAGCGGGACGCACCGGGGAGCTGTTTTTT
CASSPRIAGRTGELFF
>TRBJ2-7|TRBV6-2/TRBV6-3|.|.
TGTGCCAGCAGCCCCAACCGTCTAGCTCAGTCCAACTACGAGCAGTACTTC
CASSPNRLAQSNYEQYF
>TRBJ2-3|TRBV5-1|.|.
TGCGCCAGCAGCTTGGGGGGTCCGGGAACAGATACGCAGTATTTT
CASSLGGPGTDTQYF
>TRBJ2-5|TRBV5-1|.|.
TGCGCCAGCAGCGAGCCGGGGCAAGAGACCCAGTACTTC
CASSEPGQETQYF
>TRBJ1-4|TRBV29-1|TRBD1|.
TGCAGCGCAACAGGGGTCCAAGGGGAAAAACTGTTTTTT
CSATGVQGEKLFF
>TRBJ2-1|TRBV4-3|.|few
TGCGCCAGCAGCCAAGATCAACGAAGAGGCGATGAGCAGTTCTTC
CASSQDQRRGDEQFF
>TRBJ1-6|TRBV30|TRBD1|once
TGTGCCTGGGGCACAGGGGCGGATTCACCCCTCCACTTT
CAWGTGADSPLHF